This TCR beta chain comes out of a study of blood T cell repertoires in COVID-19 (dated by TCRdb to 2020 to 2021). With regard to the full study: Samples from collaborators originated in the United States, Italy and Spain and spanned both the acute and convalescent phases of COVID-19. Where HLA class I and class II types were available, the types were taken from metadata supplied by the sample provider, not from assay-based typing. The material from the prospective study consisted of cDNA or gDNA derived from T cells, B-cell-depleted T cells, or PBMCs. A freely available public database, intended as a resource for researchers studying the immune response to SARS-CoV-2, is where the repertoires were released. Subjects who had been exposed to COVID-19, were actively infected with it, or had recovered from it provided the deeply sampled blood TCRbeta repertoires that made up the dataset. Samples came from the ongoing ImmuneRACE study (first 160 participants) plus 1,254 subjects from 6 global collaborators. The sample metadata nearly always contained a de-identified subject ID, COVID-19 status, age in years and sex.

TCRbeta CDR3 regions were amplified from genomic DNA using the immunoSEQ Assay, a bias-controlled multiplex PCR. In the source study's methods: Within the assay, amplification of reference gene primers was used to estimate how many nucleated cells each sample contained. Sequence reads were collapsed and filtered to measure the absolute abundance of every unique TCRbeta CDR3 rearrangement. Productive Simpson clonality was computed per sample as the square root of Simpson's diversity index over productive rearrangements. The immuneACCESS repertoire file appears here via TCRdb, limited to in-frame rearrangements. These files lack a portion of the clones; in checked studies, under half of the deficit traces to unresolved V genes, and the cause of the others is not known. Clone size and the V and J calls come from that table; the DNA yielded D and trimming. In all, the sample holds over 150,000 clones, and over 65% of those were seen once. Together, the top ten hold roughly 1.5% of the sample.

Overall study results and their limits: The amount of clinical and demographic metadata varied by source and participant and was provided uncurated.

Each collaborating institution followed its own protocols to collect whole blood in K2EDTA tubes. Collaborator samples were shipped for TCRbeta analysis as frozen whole blood, isolated PBMCs, or DNA extracted from either sample type. A note on this clone: It has no known antigen specificity. Base qualities are not recorded, but no much larger clone differs from it by a single base.

CDR1 and CDR2 were assigned from the germline V gene as MNHEY and SVGEGT. V loses 5 bases at its end and J loses 2 bases; junction bases beyond the gene matches: 2. From its cysteine to its phenylalanine, the CDR3 spans 13 amino acids. Only CDR3 DNA is held: 39 bases, read in frame from base 1. Rearrangement joined TRBV6-2 or TRBV6-3 to TRBJ1-1, with TRBD1 identical over 7 junction bases. The specimen sequenced was peripheral blood. The receptor's source is a man aged 80 or over with acute or convalescent COVID-19. The CDR3 protein sequence reads: CASSDRANTEAFF. In nucleotide form, the sequence is TGTGCCAGCAGTGACAGGGCAAACACTGAAGCTTTCTTT.